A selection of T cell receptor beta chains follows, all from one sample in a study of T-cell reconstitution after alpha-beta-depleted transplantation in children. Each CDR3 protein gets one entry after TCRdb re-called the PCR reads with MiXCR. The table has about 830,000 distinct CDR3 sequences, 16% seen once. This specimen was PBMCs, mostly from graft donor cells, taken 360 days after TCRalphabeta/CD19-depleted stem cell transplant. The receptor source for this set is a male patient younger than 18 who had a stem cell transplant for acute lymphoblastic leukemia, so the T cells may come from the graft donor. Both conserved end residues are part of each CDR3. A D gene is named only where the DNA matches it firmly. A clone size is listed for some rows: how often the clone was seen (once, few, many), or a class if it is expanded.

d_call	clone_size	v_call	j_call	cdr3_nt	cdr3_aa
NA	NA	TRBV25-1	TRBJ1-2	TGTGCCAGCAGTGAATCAGGGGCCTATGGCTACACCTTC	CASSESGAYGYTF
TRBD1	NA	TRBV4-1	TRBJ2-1	TGCGCCAGCAGCCAAGAGACCAGGGGGATGTGGGATGAGCAGTTCTTC	CASSQETRGMWDEQFF
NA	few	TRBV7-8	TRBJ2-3	TGTGCCAGCAGCTTAAGGCGTCTTCGGCAGCCCCCTTCCACAGATACGCAGTATTTT	CASSLRRLRQPPSTDTQYF
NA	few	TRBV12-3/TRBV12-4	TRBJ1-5	TGTGCCAGCAGTTCCCAACAGGGAATCGGTCAGCCCCAGCATTTT	CASSSQQGIGQPQHF
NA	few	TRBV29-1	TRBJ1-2	TGCAGCGTCGAGGAGGGGCCCTATGGCTACACCTTC	CSVEEGPYGYTF
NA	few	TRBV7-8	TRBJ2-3	TGTGCCAGCAGCTCCGGACGAGAAGAAGATACGCAGTATTTT	CASSSGREEDTQYF
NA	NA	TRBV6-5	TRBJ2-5	TGTGCCAGCAGTTACTTCGTTAACCGCCCCCAAGAGACCCAGTACTTC	CASSYFVNRPQETQYF
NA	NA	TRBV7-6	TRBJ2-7	TGTGCCAGCAGCTTAGCTTGGGGTAGCCTCTCCTACGAGCAGTACTTC	CASSLAWGSLSYEQYF
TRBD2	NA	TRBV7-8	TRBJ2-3	TGTGCCAGCAGAGGCGGGAGGGCCGGCACAGATACGCAGTATTTT	CASRGGRAGTDTQYF
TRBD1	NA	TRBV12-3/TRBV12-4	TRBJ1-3	TGTGCCAGCAGTTACACAGGGGGCTCTGGAAACACCATATATTTT	CASSYTGGSGNTIYF
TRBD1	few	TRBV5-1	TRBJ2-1	TGCGCCAGCAGCTTGGCCGGGACAGGGCCCCAGTTCTTC	CASSLAGTGPQFF
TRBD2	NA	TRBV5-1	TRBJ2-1	TGCGCCAGCAGCTTGGGGGGTAAGGGACTAGCGGACAATGAGCAGTTCTTC	CASSLGGKGLADNEQFF
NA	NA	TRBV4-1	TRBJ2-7	TGCGCCAGCAGCCGACCCACAGGGTCGGGCGAGCAGTACTTC	CASSRPTGSGEQYF
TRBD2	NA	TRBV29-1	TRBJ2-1	TGCAGCGGCATTTTGACTAGCGACCAGACCTACAATGAGCAGTTCTTC	CSGILTSDQTYNEQFF
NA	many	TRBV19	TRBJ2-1	TGTGCCAGTAGTAGGGGGAAGCGGGATGAGCAGTTCTTC	CASSRGKRDEQFF
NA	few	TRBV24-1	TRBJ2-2	TGTGCCACCAGTGATTCGAAAGGGTGGCTAGCGACCACCGGGGAGCTGTTTTTT	CATSDSKGWLATTGELFF
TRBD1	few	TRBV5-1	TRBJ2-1	TGCGCCAGCAGCTTGACAGGGACAGACCAGTTCTTC	CASSLTGTDQFF
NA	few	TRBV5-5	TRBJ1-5	TGTGCCAGCAGCTTGAGGTTCAATCCTAGTGGGCAGCCCCAGCATTTT	CASSLRFNPSGQPQHF
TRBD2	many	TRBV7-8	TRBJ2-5	TGTGCCAGCAGCTCAACCGGGACTAGCGGGAGGGTCCAGTACTTC	CASSSTGTSGRVQYF
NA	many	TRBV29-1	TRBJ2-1	TGCAGCGTTGAGGGGGGATCCTCCTACAATGAGCAGTTCTTC	CSVEGGSSYNEQFF
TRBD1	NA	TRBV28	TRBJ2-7	TGTGCCAGCTCGGACAGGGGGGGACCCTACGAGCAGTACTTC	CASSDRGGPYEQYF
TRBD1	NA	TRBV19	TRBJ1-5	TGTGCCAGTAGTATGAGAGCGGACAGGGGCAATCAGCCCCAGCATTTT	CASSMRADRGNQPQHF
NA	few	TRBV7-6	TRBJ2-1	TGTGCCAGCAGCTCGGGACTCGGGACCTCCTACAATGAGCAGTTCTTC	CASSSGLGTSYNEQFF
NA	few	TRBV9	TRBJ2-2	TGTGCCAGCAGCGTAGCGCGAGCCCTCGGCACCGGGGAGCTGTTTTTT	CASSVARALGTGELFF
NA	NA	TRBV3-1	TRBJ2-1	TGTGCCAGCAGCCAAACTCGGAGGGAGCAGTTCTTC	CASSQTRREQFF
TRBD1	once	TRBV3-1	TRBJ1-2	TGTGCCAGCAGCCGCCTCGGACAGGGATCTGGCTACACCTTC	CASSRLGQGSGYTF
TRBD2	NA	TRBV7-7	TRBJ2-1	TGTGCCAGCAGCCCTAGCGGAGACTACAATGAGCAGTTCTTC	CASSPSGDYNEQFF
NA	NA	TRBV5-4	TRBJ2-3	TGTGCCAGCAGCCCGTACAACACAGATACGCAGTATTTT	CASSPYNTDTQYF
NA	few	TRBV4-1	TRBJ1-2	TGCGCCAGCAGCCAAGGCCCTCTGTTAGGCTACACCTTC	CASSQGPLLGYTF
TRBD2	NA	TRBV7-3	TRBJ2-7	TGTGCCAGCAGCTTAGGGTCCAGCGGGGGGTCCTACGAGCAGTACTTC	CASSLGSSGGSYEQYF
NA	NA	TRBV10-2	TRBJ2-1	TGCGCCAGCAGTGAGCCGTTAAACAATGAGCAGTTCTTC	CASSEPLNNEQFF
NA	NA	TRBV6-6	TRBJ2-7	TGTGCCAGCAGTCCTGTCCGGCCCTACGAGCAGTACTTC	CASSPVRPYEQYF
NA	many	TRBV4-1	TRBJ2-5	TGCGCCAGCAGCCAAGATAGATGGGAGACCCAGTACTTC	CASSQDRWETQYF
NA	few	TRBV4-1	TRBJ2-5	TGCGCCAGCAGACTCGGGTATGGGGGGCGAGAAGAGACCCAGTACTTC	CASRLGYGGREETQYF
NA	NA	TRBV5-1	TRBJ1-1	TGCGCCAGCAGCTTGTCCCCCAATTCGGGGAACACTGAAGCTTTCTTT	CASSLSPNSGNTEAFF
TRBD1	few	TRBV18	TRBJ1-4	TGTGCCAGCTCACCAATCGCCGGGACAGGGGTTGAAAAACTGTTTTTT	CASSPIAGTGVEKLFF
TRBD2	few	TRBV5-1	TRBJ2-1	TGCGCCAGCAGCTTGCTCCCCGGGACTAGCGGGCATAGTGAGCAGTTCTTC	CASSLLPGTSGHSEQFF
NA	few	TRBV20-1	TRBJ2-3	TGCAGTGCTAGAGGCAGGGGAGGAGATACGCAGTATTTT	CSARGRGGDTQYF
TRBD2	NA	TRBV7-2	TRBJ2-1	TGTGCCAGCAGCACGACTAGCGGGAGCGTCAATGAGCAGTTCTTC	CASSTTSGSVNEQFF
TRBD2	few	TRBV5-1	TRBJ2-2	TGCGCCAGCAGCTTGAGACTAGCGGGAACACTTCATTGGGAGCTGTTTTTT	CASSLRLAGTLHWELFF